A selection of T cell receptor beta chains follows, all from one sample in a study of cytomegalovirus exposure and HLA in healthy donors. Profiling relied on immunoSEQ multiplex PCR, and the TCRdb table lists in-frame clones only, not all of them. The data hold roughly 55,000 clones, with 77% observed a single time. Specimen: PBMCs. The receptors shown here come from a female donor in good health and CMV-seronegative. The CDR3 runs from the conserved cysteine through the conserved F or W. The D gene is left open where the match is weak. Clone sizes are given selectively: once, few, many, or a class where the clone is expanded.

v_call: TRBV5-1; clone_size: NA; j_call: TRBJ1-1; d_call: NA; cdr3_length: 15; cdr3_aa: CASSLFRVSDTEAFF; cdr3_nt: TGCGCCAGCAGCTTGTTCCGGGTATCGGACACTGAAGCTTTCTTT
v_call: TRBV28; clone_size: NA; j_call: TRBJ2-7; d_call: NA; cdr3_length: 15; cdr3_aa: CASRQRDTWRNEQYF; cdr3_nt: TGTGCCAGCAGACAACGGGACACCTGGAGGAACGAGCAGTACTTC
v_call: TRBV6-1; clone_size: once; j_call: TRBJ1-1; d_call: NA; cdr3_length: 15; cdr3_aa: CASSEAWEGNTEAFF; cdr3_nt: TGTGCCAGCAGTGAAGCGTGGGAGGGGAACACTGAAGCTTTCTTT
v_call: TRBV7-6; clone_size: NA; j_call: TRBJ2-1; d_call: NA; cdr3_length: 14; cdr3_aa: CASSLGGVNNEQFF; cdr3_nt: TGTGCCAGCAGCTTAGGTGGAGTTAACAATGAGCAGTTCTTC
v_call: TRBV19; clone_size: NA; j_call: TRBJ1-1; d_call: NA; cdr3_length: 16; cdr3_aa: CASRVLRTTMNTEAFF; cdr3_nt: TGTGCCAGTAGGGTGCTACGGACAACTATGAACACTGAAGCTTTCTTT
v_call: TRBV9; clone_size: NA; j_call: TRBJ2-7; d_call: TRBD2; cdr3_length: 16; cdr3_aa: CASSVGLAGGLYEQYF; cdr3_nt: TGTGCCAGCAGCGTAGGACTAGCGGGAGGTTTGTACGAGCAGTACTTC
v_call: TRBV11-2; clone_size: NA; j_call: TRBJ1-4; d_call: TRBD1; cdr3_length: 16; cdr3_aa: CASSPPTTGVNEKLFF; cdr3_nt: TGTGCCAGCAGCCCTCCTACGACAGGGGTTAATGAAAAACTGTTTTTT
v_call: TRBV5-6; clone_size: once; j_call: TRBJ2-1; d_call: TRBD2; cdr3_length: 16; cdr3_aa: CASSPARLAGDNEQFF; cdr3_nt: TGTGCCAGCAGCCCAGCCCGGCTAGCGGGGGACAATGAGCAGTTCTTC
v_call: TRBV11-2; clone_size: NA; j_call: TRBJ2-7; d_call: TRBD1; cdr3_length: 16; cdr3_aa: CASRPGTGAGDYEQYF; cdr3_nt: TGTGCCAGCAGACCAGGGACAGGGGCAGGGGACTACGAGCAGTACTTC
v_call: TRBV27; clone_size: NA; j_call: TRBJ1-2; d_call: TRBD1; cdr3_length: 14; cdr3_aa: CASSLFGTGYGYTF; cdr3_nt: TGTGCCAGCAGTTTATTTGGGACAGGCTATGGCTACACCTTC
v_call: TRBV18; clone_size: NA; j_call: TRBJ1-1; d_call: TRBD1; cdr3_length: 14; cdr3_aa: CASSPTDRWTEAFF; cdr3_nt: TGTGCCAGCTCACCAACGGACAGGTGGACTGAAGCTTTCTTT
v_call: TRBV25-1; clone_size: NA; j_call: TRBJ2-1; d_call: NA; cdr3_length: 14; cdr3_aa: CASSEFLDLGEQFF; cdr3_nt: TGTGCCAGCAGTGAATTCCTAGACTTGGGTGAGCAGTTCTTC
v_call: TRBV28; clone_size: few; j_call: TRBJ1-1; d_call: NA; cdr3_length: 15; cdr3_aa: CASSPRPRGNTEAFF; cdr3_nt: TGTGCCAGCAGTCCCCGCCCCAGAGGGAACACTGAAGCTTTCTTT
v_call: TRBV7-6; clone_size: NA; j_call: TRBJ1-2; d_call: NA; cdr3_length: 13; cdr3_aa: CASSANRSGGYTF; cdr3_nt: TGTGCCAGCAGCGCCAACCGGAGTGGGGGCTACACCTTC
v_call: TRBV11-1; clone_size: NA; j_call: TRBJ2-5; d_call: TRBD2; cdr3_length: 16; cdr3_aa: CASSPGLDPLPGTQYF; cdr3_nt: TGTGCCAGCAGCCCGGGACTAGACCCCCTTCCGGGGACCCAGTACTTC
v_call: TRBV5-1; clone_size: once; j_call: TRBJ2-2; d_call: NA; cdr3_length: 14; cdr3_aa: CASSLAYTGGELFF; cdr3_nt: TGCGCCAGCAGCTTGGCCTACACGGGCGGGGAGCTGTTTTTT
v_call: TRBV5-1; clone_size: NA; j_call: TRBJ2-3; d_call: NA; cdr3_length: 16; cdr3_aa: CASSIGSDRFTDTQYF; cdr3_nt: TGCGCCAGCAGTATTGGATCCGACAGGTTCACAGATACGCAGTATTTT
v_call: TRBV7-9; clone_size: NA; j_call: TRBJ2-2; d_call: NA; cdr3_length: 15; cdr3_aa: CASSPGGIDTGELFF; cdr3_nt: TGTGCCAGCAGCCCAGGGGGGATCGACACCGGGGAGCTGTTTTTT
v_call: TRBV4-2; clone_size: NA; j_call: TRBJ2-7; d_call: NA; cdr3_length: 14; cdr3_aa: CASSQGRGSVEQYF; cdr3_nt: TGTGCCAGCAGCCAAGGGAGGGGTTCGGTCGAGCAGTACTTC
v_call: TRBV6-4; clone_size: NA; j_call: TRBJ2-2; d_call: TRBD1; cdr3_length: 15; cdr3_aa: CASTATGGRGGELFF; cdr3_nt: TGTGCCAGCACCGCTACAGGGGGCCGAGGCGGGGAGCTGTTTTTT
v_call: TRBV7-9; clone_size: NA; j_call: TRBJ2-3; d_call: NA; cdr3_length: 15; cdr3_aa: CASSSGTREGDTQYF; cdr3_nt: TGTGCCAGCAGCTCCGGGACTCGAGAGGGAGATACGCAGTATTTT
v_call: TRBV6-1; clone_size: NA; j_call: TRBJ2-6; d_call: NA; cdr3_length: 15; cdr3_aa: CASTQGASGANVLTF; cdr3_nt: TGTGCCAGCACCCAAGGGGCCTCTGGGGCCAACGTCCTGACTTTC
v_call: TRBV27; clone_size: few; j_call: TRBJ1-3; d_call: NA; cdr3_length: 14; cdr3_aa: CASSLSGAGNTIYF; cdr3_nt: TGTGCCAGCAGTTTATCAGGGGCTGGAAACACCATATATTTT
v_call: TRBV5-1; clone_size: few; j_call: TRBJ2-7; d_call: NA; cdr3_length: 13; cdr3_aa: CASSLEGGYEQYF; cdr3_nt: TGCGCCAGCAGCTTGGAAGGGGGCTACGAGCAGTACTTC
v_call: TRBV29-1; clone_size: NA; j_call: TRBJ1-1; d_call: NA; cdr3_length: 13; cdr3_aa: CSVAGTIDKRAFF; cdr3_nt: TGCAGCGTTGCCGGAACGATAGATAAGAGGGCTTTCTTT
v_call: TRBV27; clone_size: NA; j_call: TRBJ2-7; d_call: NA; cdr3_length: 14; cdr3_aa: CASQGGAGVGEQYF; cdr3_nt: TGTGCCAGCCAGGGGGGAGCGGGAGTCGGCGAGCAGTACTTC
v_call: TRBV19; clone_size: NA; j_call: TRBJ2-3; d_call: TRBD2; cdr3_length: 16; cdr3_aa: CASSPQTSGYTDTQYF; cdr3_nt: TGTGCCAGTAGTCCGCAAACTAGCGGTTACACAGATACGCAGTATTTT